The 28 T cell receptor beta chains below were found in one sample sequenced in a study of regulatory T cells in long-lasting Graves disease. CDR3 regions were amplified by Arm-PCR using iRepertoire HTBI primers to build TCR beta libraries. TCRdb redid the calling of the multiplex PCR reads with MiXCR, one entry per CDR3 protein. The sample consists of 400,000 to 550,000 distinct CDR3 sequences, 16% of them appearing once. Noted time point: newly diagnosed GD, antithyroid drugs for less than 3 months. From RNA extracted from PBMCs, the TCR library was made. Another study also made use of these data, one on T cells in Graves' hyperthyroidism and ophthalmopathy.

The sample in question was peripheral blood mononuclear cells (PBMCs), obtained at new diagnosis, from a patient treated with antithyroid drugs. These receptors were obtained from a woman in her twenties or thirties with Graves disease.

The gene calls are TRBV28 and TRBJ2-2; D may be TRBD2 (6 bases). Germline assignment: CDR1 MDHEN and CDR2 SYDVKM. The CDR3 has 14 amino acids. Between the trimmed V and J ends, which lost 2 bases and 5 bases, there was a span of 9 bases. This CDR3 reads CASSLPEGTGELFF. DNA for the CDR3: TGTGCCAGCAGTTTACCGGAGGGGACCGGGGAGCTGTTTTTT.

This clonotype was observed many times. The chain employs TRBV2 and TRBJ1-1; tentative D call: TRBD1 (6 bases). The CDR3 extends over 15 amino acids. Trimming removed 2 bases at V and 1 base at J, with 11 bases between. Germline assignment: CDR1 SNHLY and CDR2 FYNNEI. The CDR3 bases are TGTGCCAGCAGTGAAACAGGGTCGCGGAACACTGAAGCTTTCTTT. As protein: CASSETGSRNTEAFF.

The chain carries TRBV5-1 and TRBJ1-5, with D possibly matching TRBD1 (5 bases). There are 17 residues in the CDR3. Trimming removed 0 bases at V and 3 bases at J, with 16 bases between. CDR1 and CDR2 (germline): SGHRS, YFSETQ. The CDR3 region is CASSLERDSGLNQPQHF. The CDR3 coding sequence is TGCGCCAGCAGCTTGGAGAGGGACTCGGGGCTCAATCAGCCCCAGCATTTT.

V usage is TRBV19 and J usage is TRBJ2-2, with 8 bases identical to TRBD2. Germline V gene sequence: CDR1 LNHDA, CDR2 SQIVND (reference sequence). The CDR3 loop spans 15 amino acids. Trimming removed 7 bases from V and 3 bases from J; junction bases left unmatched: 7. The CDR3 spells CASNRRGAYTGELFF. Written as DNA, the CDR3 is TGTGCCAGTAATAGGCGGGGGGCGTACACCGGGGAGCTGTTTTTT.

This clonotype was found a few times. This chain joins TRBV27 and TRBJ2-1; possibly TRBD1 or TRBD2 for D (5 bases each). The germline CDR1 and CDR2 sequences are MNHEY and SMNVEV (reference sequence). V lost 5 bases and J lost 10, with 21 bases in between. The CDR3 runs 15 residues. CDR3 region: CASSPHGAGGWEQFF. CDR3 nucleotides: TGTGCCAGCAGTCCCCACGGGGCCGGAGGTTGGGAGCAGTTCTTC.

This clonotype was observed at least ten times. The chain is built from TRBV11-2 and TRBJ1-1; perhaps TRBD1 as D (6 bases). V lost 7 bases and J 6 bases, leaving 15 bases between the germline ends. The CDR3 runs to 13 residues. Germline V gene lookup returns CDR1 SGHAT and CDR2 FQNNGV. The CDR3 sequence: CASTIRGYAEAFF. The CDR3 nucleotides read TGTGCCAGCACCATCAGGGGTTACGCTGAAGCTTTCTTT.

As for this clonotype: This may be a read error: a much more frequent sequence differs by one nucleotide. The chain recombines TRBV6-2 or TRBV6-3 with TRBJ2-3; perhaps TRBD1 as D (5 bases). CDR3 length: 15 amino acids. Germline loops: CDR1 MNHEY, CDR2 SVGEGT. Trimming took off 8 bases at V and 4 bases at J, with 19 bases between the two ends. CDR3 coding DNA: TGTGCCAGCGGCCAACAGGCAGGAGTCGCAGATACGCAGTATTTT. It translates to CASGQQAGVADTQYF.

This clonotype was observed a few times. The chain links TRBV29-1 to TRBJ2-7; 11 bases align to TRBD2. This CDR3 is built from 14 residues. Trimming cost V 5 bases and J 6 bases; bases outside gene matches: 9. CDR1 SQVTM and CDR2 ANQGSEA come from the germline V gene. The CDR3 region is CSVSDSGRAGEQYF. DNA of the CDR3: TGCAGCGTTTCCGATAGCGGGAGGGCCGGCGAGCAGTACTTC.

This clonotype appeared many times. The genes are TRBV6-5 and TRBJ1-1; 7 positions agree with TRBD1. V lost 2 bases, J lost 4 bases, and 7 bases stayed unmatched. This CDR3 has 15 residues. Per the germline V gene, CDR1 is MNHEY and CDR2 is SVGAGI. CDR3 DNA sequence: TGTGCCAGCAGTTACCCAGACAGGGTGAGCACTGAAGCTTTCTTT. The encoded protein is CASSYPDRVSTEAFF.

The chain is built from TRBV6-1 and TRBJ1-6; no reliable D call. The CDR3 has 15 amino acids. Trimming took off 3 bases at V and 7 bases at J, with 13 bases between the two ends. CDR1 MNHNS and CDR2 SASEGT come from the germline V gene. The DNA of the CDR3 is TGTGCCAGCAGTGACGGCGGGTCCGAGAATTCACCCCTCCACTTT. The encoded protein is CASSDGGSENSPLHF.

In this sample, this clonotype turned up many times. V usage is TRBV24-1 and J usage is TRBJ1-2; the match to TRBD1 covers 8 bases. This CDR3 region has 14 residues. Trimming removed 4 bases from V and 6 bases from J; junction bases left unmatched: 6. Germline V gene lookup returns CDR1 KGHDR and CDR2 SFDVKD. The CDR3 loop reads CATSEPGQGDGYTF. The DNA of the CDR3 is TGTGCCACCAGTGAACCAGGACAGGGAGATGGCTACACCTTC.

This clonotype occurred many times. The rearrangement joins TRBV2 to TRBJ1-2; TRBD1 aligns across 11 bases. CDR1 is SNHLY and CDR2 is FYNNEI in the germline V gene. J was trimmed by 1 base and V by 5 bases; bases with no gene match: 9. The CDR3 is 17 residues long. CDR3 in DNA: TGTGCCAGCAGTACTCCGGGACAGGGGGAAATTAACTATGGCTACACCTTC. This encodes CASSTPGQGEINYGYTF.

The rearrangement joins TRBV24-1 to TRBJ1-5, with D uncertain. Looked up from germline, CDR1 is KGHDR and CDR2 is SFDVKD. V lost 1 base and J 7 bases, leaving 7 bases between the germline ends. The CDR3 has 13 amino acids. The CDR3 DNA follows: TGTGCCACCAGTGATTTTTCAGGCCAGCCCCAGCATTTT. It specifies CATSDFSGQPQHF.

The chain couples TRBV7-3 to TRBJ2-1; no definite D call. The CDR3 contains 15 residues. V was shortened by 4 bases and J by 8 bases, with 18 bases between the two germline ends. The germline V gene has CDR1 SGHTA and CDR2 FQGTGA. Here the CDR3 DNA reads TGTGCCAGCAGCTCGCAGAGCGAAGGGCACGATGAGCAGTTCTTC. As protein: CASSSQSEGHDEQFF.

This clonotype was seen more than once but under ten times. The rearrangement links TRBV5-4 to TRBJ1-2; possible D gene TRBD1, 5 bases. V was pared by 4 bases and J by 7 bases, with 23 bases between. The CDR3 loop spans 16 amino acids. Germline CDR1 and CDR2: SGHNT and YYREEE (reference sequence). The CDR3 DNA sequence: TGTGCCAGCAGCCCACCCGCCAGGGCAGGATCGGGTGGCTACACCTTC. Residues: CASSPPARAGSGGYTF.

Remarks on this clonotype: It may be a read error: a sequence one base away is much more abundant. The CDR3 is CAGSRLPGNEQYF. For the CDR3, the DNA is TGTGCCGGCAGCCGACTCCCCGGGAACGAGCAGTACTTC. This rearrangement joins TRBV7-9 to TRBJ2-7, with D perhaps matching TRBD2 (5 bases). Germline CDR1 reads SEHNR; CDR2 reads FQNEAQ (reference sequence). This CDR3 comprises 13 residues.

In its sample, this clonotype was seen many times. The V call is TRBV3-1, the J call TRBJ2-7; D unclear. The V end was cut by 4 bases, the J end by 2 bases, with 12 bases between. Germline assignment: CDR1 LGHDT and CDR2 YNNKEL (reference sequence). This CDR3 region has 14 residues. The CDR3 is CASSLQPVPYEQYF. Written as DNA, the CDR3 is TGTGCCAGCAGCCTTCAGCCCGTCCCCTACGAGCAGTACTTC.

This clonotype appeared many times. The chain recombines TRBV11-2 with TRBJ2-7; 8 positions agree with TRBD1. With V trimmed by 0 bases and J by 3 bases, 4 bases remained unmatched. The length of the CDR3 is 15 residues. Germline V gene sequence: CDR1 SGHAT, CDR2 FQNNGV. CDR3 bases: TGTGCCAGCAGCTTAGAGGGGACAGGAAACTACGAGCAGTACTTC. This codes for CASSLEGTGNYEQYF.

The sample holds many counts of this clonotype. The chain combines TRBV7-2 with TRBJ1-2; D uncertain. Trimming left V 2 bases short and J 4 bases short, with 14 bases between. Germline lookup yields CDR1 SGHTA and CDR2 FQGNSA. The CDR3 consists of 15 residues. CDR3 protein: CASSLTALGIYGYTF. For the CDR3, the DNA is TGTGCCAGCAGCTTAACCGCGTTGGGGATCTATGGCTACACCTTC.

The sample holds many counts of this clonotype. The chain joins TRBV6-2 or TRBV6-3 to TRBJ1-1; a possible D gene is TRBD1 (6 bases). Germline V gives CDR1 MNHEY, CDR2 SVGEGT. V was trimmed by 6 bases and J by 3 bases, leaving 8 bases between them. The CDR3 loop spans 12 amino acids. CDR3 protein: CASRGGYTEAFF. DNA of the CDR3: TGTGCCAGCAGAGGGGGTTACACTGAAGCTTTCTTT.

The chain uses TRBV12-3 or TRBV12-4 and TRBJ2-2; D call uncertain. This CDR3 has 12 amino acids. The ends were cut back, 10 bases at V and 6 bases at J, with 12 bases in the middle. This CDR3 reads CATGRMAGELFF. DNA for the CDR3: TGTGCCACCGGTCGGATGGCCGGGGAGCTGTTTTTT.

This clonotype was observed at least ten times. CDR3 region: CASSSGTSRENEQFF. CDR3 nucleotide sequence: TGTGCCAGCAGCTCCGGGACTAGCAGGGAGAATGAGCAGTTCTTC. The J gene is TRBJ2-1, the V gene TRBV7-2; TRBD2 aligns across 9 bases. V shed 4 bases and J 7 bases; nucleotides not matched to a gene: 8. Germline V gene data show CDR1 as SGHTA and CDR2 as FQGNSA. The CDR3 runs to 15 residues. The whole variable domain, remainder taken from reference TRBV7-2 and TRBJ2-1, is GAGVSQSPSNKVTEKGKDVELRCDPISGHTALYWYRQSLGQGLEFLIYFQGNSAPDKSGLPSDRFSAERTGGSVSTLTIQRTQQEDSAVYLCASSSGTSRENEQFFGPGTRLTVL.

This clonotype showed up just a few times. The chain is built from TRBV7-9 and TRBJ1-2; D unresolved. The CDR3 totals 13 residues. CDR1 and CDR2 (germline): SEHNR, FQNEAQ (reference sequence). Trimming removed 2 bases from V and 4 bases from J, with 8 bases in between. The CDR3 nucleotides read TGTGCCAGCAGCTTACCCCGGGGCTATGGCTACACCTTC. Translation gives CASSLPRGYGYTF.

In regard to this clonotype: A much larger clone lies a single base off, so this may be a read error. J is TRBJ2-1 and V is TRBV7-2, with D perhaps TRBD2 (5 bases). In germline, CDR1 is SGHTA, CDR2 FQGNSA. Trimming removed 1 base at V and 13 bases at J, with 20 bases between. The CDR3 covers 15 residues. DNA of the CDR3: TGTGCCAGCAGCTTAGGGGGAGAGTACCAAGAGACCCAGTTCTTC. It codes for CASSLGGEYQETQFF.

This clonotype was counted ten times or more. The chain uses TRBV18 and TRBJ2-1; possibly TRBD2 for D (5 bases). Germline-derived CDR1 and CDR2 are KGHSH and LQKENI. Trimming took off 0 bases at V and 0 bases at J, with 12 bases between the two ends. This CDR3 is 17 amino acids long. The CDR3 here is CASSPPGAASSYNEQFF. The CDR3, as DNA: TGTGCCAGCTCACCACCGGGAGCGGCCAGCTCCTACAATGAGCAGTTCTTC. Full variable domain (remainder filled in from reference TRBV18 and TRBJ2-1): NAGVMQNPRHLVRRRGQEARLRCSPMKGHSHVYWYRQLPEEGLKFMVYLQKENIIDESGMPKERFSAEFPKEGPSILRIQQVVRGDSAAYFCASSPPGAASSYNEQFFGPGTRLTVL.

The chain carries TRBV6-2 or TRBV6-3 and TRBJ1-1, with TRBD1 matching over 9 bases. CDR1 and CDR2 from the germline V gene are MNHEY and SVGEGT. This CDR3 region has 16 residues. Losses at the gene ends were 4 bases for V and 5 bases for J; bases not matched to a gene: 11. This CDR3 is CASSSGQGLGKTEAFF. CDR3 DNA sequence: TGTGCCAGCAGTTCGGGACAGGGCCTAGGGAAAACTGAAGCTTTCTTT.

In this sample, this clonotype turned up a few times. The V and J genes are TRBV27 and TRBJ2-7, with 10 bases that match TRBD2. The CDR3 covers 17 residues. The germline V gene encodes CDR1 MNHEY and CDR2 SMNVEV (reference sequence). J was trimmed by 3 bases and V by 6 bases; bases with no gene match: 14. This CDR3 is CASSPSPLAGTFYEQYF. The CDR3 nucleotides read TGTGCCAGCAGCCCCTCCCCACTAGCGGGAACCTTCTACGAGCAGTACTTC.

This clonotype appeared a few times. This chain connects TRBV5-4 to TRBJ2-2; D unclear. Germline V lookup: CDR1 SGHNT, CDR2 YYREEE (reference sequence). V dropped 0 bases and J dropped 6 bases, with 15 bases sitting between them. The CDR3 sequence is 16 residues long. The CDR3 sequence: CASSLEDGPNPGELFF. In nucleotides, the CDR3 is TGTGCCAGCAGCTTGGAAGATGGTCCGAATCCCGGGGAGCTGTTTTTT.